A selection of T cell receptor beta chains follows, all from one sample in a study of blood T cell repertoires in COVID-19. Only in-frame clones appear in the TCRdb table, and some are missing; sequencing was by immunoSEQ multiplex PCR. The data hold fewer than 500,000 clones, with 87% observed a single time. What was sequenced was PBMCs or T cells enriched from blood (not recorded which). Every receptor here comes from a woman under 30 with acute COVID-19. The CDR3 runs from the conserved cysteine through the conserved F or W. A D gene is named only where the DNA matches it firmly. Rows may omit the clone size; those that give it use once, few, many or a size class.

13,once,TRBJ2-7,TRBV10-1,NA,TGCGCCAGCAGCGGGAGAGCTTCCTACGAGCAGTACTTC,CASSGRASYEQYF
14,NA,TRBJ2-7,TRBV10-3,TRBD1,TGTGCCACCTCGGGGCAGGGGGCATCCTACGAGCAGTACTTC,CATSGQGASYEQYF
17,NA,TRBJ1-1,TRBV20-1,TRBD1,TGCAGTGCTAGTTCCGCGCGTCCAGAGAATGAACAGGGGGTAGCTTTCTTT,CSASSARPENEQGVAFF
12,NA,TRBJ2-7,TRBV6-5,TRBD1,TGTGCCAGCAGCGACAGGGCCTACGAGCAGTACTTC,CASSDRAYEQYF
13,NA,TRBJ1-2,TRBV3-1/TRBV3-2,TRBD1,TGTGCCAGCAGCCAAGCGAAGGGGGCTGGCTACACCTTC,CASSQAKGAGYTF
15,once,TRBJ2-3,TRBV5-8,NA,TGTGCCAGCAGCTTGTTTCAGGGTACCGGAGATACGCAGTATTTT,CASSLFQGTGDTQYF
15,once,TRBJ1-2,TRBV24-1,NA,TGTGCCACCAGTGACTCCGACAAGGCCCCCTATGGCTACACCTTC,CATSDSDKAPYGYTF
16,NA,TRBJ1-6,TRBV23-1,TRBD1,TGCGCCCTTTTATGTAGGGACAGGCCCTATAATTCACCCCTCCACTTT,CALLCRDRPYNSPLHF
16,NA,TRBJ2-1,TRBV7-3,TRBD2,TGTGCCAGCAGCCCATGGGGACTAGCGCTATACAATGAGCAGTTCTTC,CASSPWGLALYNEQFF
13,NA,TRBJ2-5,TRBV27,NA,TGTGCCAGCAGCAACAGGGTCCGGGAGACCCAGTACTTC,CASSNRVRETQYF
11,NA,TRBJ1-1,TRBV29-1,NA,TGCAGCGTTGGTTCCGTCACTGAAGCTTTCTTT,CSVGSVTEAFF
18,NA,TRBJ1-3,TRBV9,NA,TGTGCCAGCAGCGTAGACCCAGGGGCACTACCCTCTGGAAACACCATATATTTT,CASSVDPGALPSGNTIYF
17,NA,TRBJ2-3,TRBV7-7,NA,TGTGCTAGCAGCCCTAGGAGGGCGGGGGCGATCACAGATACGCAGTATTTT,CASSPRRAGAITDTQYF
16,NA,TRBJ1-5,TRBV27,NA,TGTGCCAGCAGTTTAACGGGGCGCGGGGTGAATCAGCCCCAGCATTTT,CASSLTGRGVNQPQHF
14,once,TRBJ2-6,TRBV30,NA,TGTGCCTGGAGTGGGCAATCTGGGGCCAACGTCCTGACTTTC,CAWSGQSGANVLTF
15,NA,TRBJ1-1,TRBV3-1/TRBV3-2,NA,TGTGCCAGCAGCCAAGCATTCCTAGGGGACACTGAAGCTTTCTTT,CASSQAFLGDTEAFF
14,NA,TRBJ1-6,TRBV5-8,NA,TGTGCCAGCAGCTTTGACAGGACCAATTCACCCCTCCACTTT,CASSFDRTNSPLHF
16,NA,TRBJ2-3,TRBV14,NA,TGTGCCAGCAGCCAAGATTGGGCGCCCGGTTTGGATACGCAGTATTTT,CASSQDWAPGLDTQYF
17,NA,TRBJ2-5,TRBV27,NA,TGTGCCAGCAGTCCCCAGCTACTGGACACAGCCAGGGGGACCCAGTACTTC,CASSPQLLDTARGTQYF
16,NA,TRBJ2-6,TRBV6-4,TRBD1,TGTGCCAGCAGTACAGGGGGCAACTCTGGGGCCAACGTCCTGACTTTC,CASSTGGNSGANVLTF
13,NA,TRBJ1-2,TRBV3-1/TRBV3-2,NA,TGTGCCAGCAGCTTCCACCAGGGCGCTGGCTACACCTTC,CASSFHQGAGYTF
16,NA,TRBJ2-7,TRBV7-2,TRBD2,TGTGCCAGCAGCTTAGGTGGACTAGCGGGAGGGTACGAGCAGTACTTC,CASSLGGLAGGYEQYF
12,NA,TRBJ1-1,TRBV27,TRBD1,TGTGCCAGCGGGACAGGCGAGACTGAAGCTTTCTTT,CASGTGETEAFF
13,NA,TRBJ1-1,TRBV9,NA,TGTGCCAGCAGCGTAGTACATAACACTGAAGCTTTCTTT,CASSVVHNTEAFF
17,once,TRBJ2-2,TRBV3-1/TRBV3-2,NA,TGTGCCAGCAGCCAAGATAGTAGAGGGAGGCTAACCGGGGAGCTGTTTTTT,CASSQDSRGRLTGELFF
13,NA,TRBJ2-7,TRBV3-1/TRBV3-2,NA,TGTGCCAGCAGCCCCGGACTGTACTCCGAGCAGTACTTC,CASSPGLYSEQYF
14,NA,TRBJ2-3,TRBV25-1,TRBD2,TGTGCCAGCAGAACTAGCGGGAGATCGGATACGCAGTATTTT,CASRTSGRSDTQYF
13,NA,TRBJ2-1,TRBV5-4,NA,TGTGCCAGCAGCTTGGGACAACTCAATGAGCAGTTCTTC,CASSLGQLNEQFF
14,NA,TRBJ1-1,TRBV6-6,NA,TGTGCCAGCATCTTCACGGGGGGGCAAGCTGAAGCTTTCTTT,CASIFTGGQAEAFF
19,NA,TRBJ2-2,TRBV7-6,TRBD1,TGTGCCAGCAGCTTACCAAGTGCCGGGACAGGGGTGGACACCGGGGAGCTGTTTTTT,CASSLPSAGTGVDTGELFF
15,NA,TRBJ1-1,TRBV5-4,NA,TGTGCCAGCAGTGCACAGGACGGTCCTAGAGGTGAAGCTTTCTTT,CASSAQDGPRGEAFF
15,NA,TRBJ2-3,TRBV6-2/TRBV6-3,NA,TGTGCCAGCAGTTACTCGACGGGGGACACAGATACGCAGTATTTT,CASSYSTGDTDTQYF
17,NA,TRBJ1-1,TRBV25-1,TRBD1,TGTGCCAGCAGTGAGAGGGCGGACAGGTTGATGAACACTGAAGCTTTCTTT,CASSERADRLMNTEAFF
16,NA,TRBJ2-7,TRBV4-3,TRBD2,TGCGCCAGCAGCCGAGTAGCGGGAGCATCCTCCTACGAGCAGTACTTC,CASSRVAGASSYEQYF
13,NA,TRBJ1-3,TRBV20-1,NA,TGCAGTGCTAGTCTTAACTCTGGAAACACCATATATTTT,CSASLNSGNTIYF
12,NA,TRBJ2-5,TRBV29-1,TRBD1,TGCAGCGTGGGACAGATAGAAGAGACCCAGTACTTC,CSVGQIEETQYF
14,NA,TRBJ1-3,TRBV5-1,NA,TGCGCCAGCAGCGAGGGACAAATCGAAGGCACCATATATTTT,CASSEGQIEGTIYF
14,NA,TRBJ1-1,TRBV5-5,NA,TGTGCCAGCAGCTTGAGCAGGGGAGAAAGTGAAGCTTTCTTT,CASSLSRGESEAFF
13,NA,TRBJ1-1,TRBV30,TRBD1,TGTGCCTGGGAGGGACAGCGTGACACTGAAGCTTTCTTT,CAWEGQRDTEAFF
14,NA,TRBJ1-2,TRBV9,TRBD1,TGTGCCAGCAGCGGCGCACCGGGACAGGCCTTCGACACCTTC,CASSGAPGQAFDTF
14,once,TRBJ1-1,TRBV27,NA,TGTGCCAGCAGTTCGATTTTCTATGCCACTGAAGCTTTCTTT,CASSSIFYATEAFF
16,NA,TRBJ2-7,TRBV7-2,TRBD2,TGTGCCAGCAGCTTGTTTAGCGGGAGCGAGACCTACGAGCAGTACTTC,CASSLFSGSETYEQYF
14,NA,TRBJ1-5,TRBV5-5,TRBD1,TGTGCCAGCAGCGCGGACAGGAGGAATCAGCCCCAGCATTTT,CASSADRRNQPQHF
13,NA,TRBJ1-1,TRBV5-4,TRBD1,TGTGCCAGCACCTCACGACAGGGACGGGAAGCTTTCTTT,CASTSRQGREAFF